The rows below give T cell receptor beta chains drawn from one sample of a study of somatic mutations in cytotoxic T cells in rheumatoid arthritis. Generated by immunoSEQ multiplex PCR, the TCRdb table keeps only in-frame clones and is missing some. The sample lists about 11,000 clones; approximately 84% were seen once. Input material: CD8+ T cells sorted from blood. The receptors shown here come from a woman aged 55-70 years with rheumatoid arthritis. Each CDR3 is given with its conserved first and last residue. Fields, in order: V gene, D gene, J gene, clone size, CDR3 DNA, CDR3 protein. A D gene is named only where the DNA matches it firmly. Clone size is given for some rows only: seen once, a few or many times, or a class if the clone is expanded.

v_call: TRBV19; d_call: TRBD2; j_call: TRBJ2-7; clone_size: NA; cdr3_nt: TGTGCCAGTAGTTCTGGGACTAGCGGCTACGAGCAGTACTTC; cdr3_aa: CASSSGTSGYEQYF
v_call: TRBV15; d_call: TRBD2; j_call: TRBJ2-1; clone_size: NA; cdr3_nt: TGTGCCACCAGCCCCTGGGCTAGCGGGAGCAATGAGCAGTTCTTC; cdr3_aa: CATSPWASGSNEQFF
v_call: TRBV19; d_call: NA; j_call: TRBJ2-7; clone_size: NA; cdr3_nt: TGTGCCAGTAGTGTACAGGGTGGGACCTACGAGCAGTACTTC; cdr3_aa: CASSVQGGTYEQYF
v_call: TRBV6-4; d_call: TRBD2; j_call: TRBJ2-1; clone_size: few; cdr3_nt: TGTGCCAGCAGCCCCCTAGCGGCTAGCTCCTACAATGAGCAGTTCTTC; cdr3_aa: CASSPLAASSYNEQFF
v_call: TRBV15; d_call: NA; j_call: TRBJ1-2; clone_size: few; cdr3_nt: TGTGCCACCAGCAGAGATTTGGGGCATGATAACTATGGCTACACCTTC; cdr3_aa: CATSRDLGHDNYGYTF
v_call: TRBV27; d_call: NA; j_call: TRBJ2-5; clone_size: NA; cdr3_nt: TGTGCCACCGGGGTCTCCCAAGAGACCCAGTACTTC; cdr3_aa: CATGVSQETQYF
v_call: TRBV7-9; d_call: NA; j_call: TRBJ2-7; clone_size: NA; cdr3_nt: TGTGCCAGCAGTTTTACAGGGATCGAGCAGTACTTC; cdr3_aa: CASSFTGIEQYF
v_call: TRBV10-3; d_call: TRBD2; j_call: TRBJ2-1; clone_size: NA; cdr3_nt: TGTGCCATCAGTCTTAGCGGGACCCATGAGCAGTTCTTC; cdr3_aa: CAISLSGTHEQFF
v_call: TRBV27; d_call: NA; j_call: TRBJ2-1; clone_size: NA; cdr3_nt: TGTGCCAGCAGAAACGCCGGGTCTAGAAATGAGCAGTTCTTC; cdr3_aa: CASRNAGSRNEQFF
v_call: TRBV7-9; d_call: TRBD1; j_call: TRBJ2-7; clone_size: few; cdr3_nt: TGTGCCAGCAGCTTAGCGGGACAGGGCTCCTACGAGCAGTACTTC; cdr3_aa: CASSLAGQGSYEQYF
v_call: TRBV4-1; d_call: TRBD2; j_call: TRBJ2-3; clone_size: NA; cdr3_nt: TGCGCCAGCAGCCAAGAAGTCGGGCTAGCGGGAGGTTGGGGCACAGATACGCAGTATTTT; cdr3_aa: CASSQEVGLAGGWGTDTQYF
v_call: TRBV5-4; d_call: NA; j_call: TRBJ2-7; clone_size: NA; cdr3_nt: TGTGCCAGCAGCTTGGCAATAGGGGCCTACGAGCAGTACTTC; cdr3_aa: CASSLAIGAYEQYF
v_call: TRBV18; d_call: NA; j_call: TRBJ2-7; clone_size: NA; cdr3_nt: TGTGCCAGCTCACTCCAGGGGAGCTCCTACGAGCAGTACTTC; cdr3_aa: CASSLQGSSYEQYF
v_call: TRBV19; d_call: TRBD2; j_call: TRBJ2-7; clone_size: NA; cdr3_nt: TGTGCCAGTAGCCTGACTAGCGGGAGTTACGAGCAGTACTTC; cdr3_aa: CASSLTSGSYEQYF
v_call: TRBV5-4; d_call: TRBD2; j_call: TRBJ2-1; clone_size: NA; cdr3_nt: TGTGCCAGCAGCAAAGGGCGGGGGGGCTCCTACAATGAGCAGTTCTTC; cdr3_aa: CASSKGRGGSYNEQFF
v_call: TRBV6-1; d_call: NA; j_call: TRBJ2-1; clone_size: NA; cdr3_nt: TGTGCCGGCTCACTTAGCGAATCCTCCTACAATGAGCAGTTCTTC; cdr3_aa: CAGSLSESSYNEQFF
v_call: TRBV10-3; d_call: TRBD2; j_call: TRBJ2-5; clone_size: NA; cdr3_nt: TGTGCCATCAGTGAGTCTCGCGGGAGCGTGGAGACCCAGTACTTC; cdr3_aa: CAISESRGSVETQYF
v_call: TRBV28; d_call: TRBD1; j_call: TRBJ1-1; clone_size: few; cdr3_nt: TGTGCCACCGAATCAGGGGGCAACACTGAAGCTTTCTTT; cdr3_aa: CATESGGNTEAFF
v_call: TRBV5-8; d_call: TRBD2; j_call: TRBJ2-5; clone_size: NA; cdr3_nt: TGTGCCCCCAGTTTTCAGCGGGAGTTGTTAGAGGAGACCCAGTACTTC; cdr3_aa: CAPSFQRELLEETQYF
v_call: TRBV10-2; d_call: NA; j_call: TRBJ2-2; clone_size: NA; cdr3_nt: TGCGCCAGCAGTGAACAAACGGGAGTCACCGGGGAGCTGTTTTTT; cdr3_aa: CASSEQTGVTGELFF
v_call: TRBV7-9; d_call: NA; j_call: TRBJ2-1; clone_size: NA; cdr3_nt: TGTGCCAGCAGCTTCCCAGCTAGCCACAATGAGCAGTTCTTC; cdr3_aa: CASSFPASHNEQFF
v_call: TRBV7-6; d_call: TRBD2; j_call: TRBJ2-1; clone_size: few; cdr3_nt: TGTGCCAGCAGTCCCTGGGGGGGGACTAGCGGGTTCAATGAGCAGTTCTTC; cdr3_aa: CASSPWGGTSGFNEQFF
v_call: TRBV7-3; d_call: TRBD2; j_call: TRBJ2-7; clone_size: NA; cdr3_nt: TGTGCCAGCAGCTTATTCGGGGGGGGATACGACGAGCAGTACTTC; cdr3_aa: CASSLFGGGYDEQYF
v_call: TRBV7-9; d_call: NA; j_call: TRBJ2-7; clone_size: NA; cdr3_nt: TGTGCCAGCAGCAGCCCAGACAGCAACACCTACGAGCAGTACTTC; cdr3_aa: CASSSPDSNTYEQYF
v_call: TRBV28; d_call: NA; j_call: TRBJ1-2; clone_size: NA; cdr3_nt: TGTGCCAGCAGTGGTGACAGACACTATGGCTACACCTTC; cdr3_aa: CASSGDRHYGYTF